This T cell receptor beta chain originates from a study of T cells in Graves' hyperthyroidism and ophthalmopathy. Germline lookup yields CDR1 SGHAT and CDR2 FQNNGV. The CDR3 runs 17 residues. V shed 4 bases, J shed 6 bases, and the junction held 9 bases outside the gene matches. The TCR beta CDR3 regions underwent amplification using RNA transcripts as the source. The TCR CDR3 was amplified in a first-round RT-PCR using the HTBI primer set. MiXCR, run by TCRdb on the multiplex PCR reads, gives a single entry per CDR3 protein. The sample includes around 560,000 distinct CDR3 sequences, approximately 15% seen only once; the top ten take 18%.

The chain joins TRBV11-2 to TRBJ2-2; 12 bases match TRBD1. This TCR derives from a woman under 30 with Graves' hyperthyroidism. Sequencing used blood. DNA of the CDR3: TGTGCCAGCAGCTCCCTACGGGACAGGGGGCGCTCCGGGGAGCTGTTTTTT. Its translation: CASSSLRDRGRSGELFF.